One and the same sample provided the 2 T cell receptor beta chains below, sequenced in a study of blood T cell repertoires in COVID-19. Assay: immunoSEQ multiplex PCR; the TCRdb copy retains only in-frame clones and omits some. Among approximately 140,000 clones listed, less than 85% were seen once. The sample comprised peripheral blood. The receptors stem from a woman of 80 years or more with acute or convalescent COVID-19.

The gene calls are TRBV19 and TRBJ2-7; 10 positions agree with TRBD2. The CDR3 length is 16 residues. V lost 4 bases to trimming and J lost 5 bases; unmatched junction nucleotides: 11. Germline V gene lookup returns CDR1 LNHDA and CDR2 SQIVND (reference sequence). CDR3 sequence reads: CASSTSGRLIWDEQYF. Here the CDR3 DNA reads TGTGCCAGTAGTACTAGCGGGAGATTGATTTGGGACGAGCAGTACTTC.

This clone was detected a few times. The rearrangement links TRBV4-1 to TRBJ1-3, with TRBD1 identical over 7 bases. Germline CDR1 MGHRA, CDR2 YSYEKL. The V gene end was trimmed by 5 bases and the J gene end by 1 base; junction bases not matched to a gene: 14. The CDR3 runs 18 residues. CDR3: CASSARHGQGDSGNTIYF. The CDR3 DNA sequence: TGCGCCAGCAGCGCGCGTCATGGGCAGGGGGATTCTGGAAACACCATATATTTT.